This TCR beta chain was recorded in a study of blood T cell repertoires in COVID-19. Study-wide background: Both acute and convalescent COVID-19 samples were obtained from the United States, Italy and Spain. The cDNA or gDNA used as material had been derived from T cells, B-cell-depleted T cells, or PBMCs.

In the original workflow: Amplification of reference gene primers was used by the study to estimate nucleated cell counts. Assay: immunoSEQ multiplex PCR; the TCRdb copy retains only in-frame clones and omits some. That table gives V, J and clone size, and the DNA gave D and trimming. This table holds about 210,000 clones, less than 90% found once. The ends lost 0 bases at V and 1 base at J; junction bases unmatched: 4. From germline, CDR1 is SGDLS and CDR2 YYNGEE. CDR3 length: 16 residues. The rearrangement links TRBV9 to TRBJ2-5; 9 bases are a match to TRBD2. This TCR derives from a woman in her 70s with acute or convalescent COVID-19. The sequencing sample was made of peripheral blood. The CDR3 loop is CASSVGRTSVQETQYF. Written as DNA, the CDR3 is TGTGCCAGCAGCGTAGGTCGGACTAGCGTCCAAGAGACCCAGTACTTC. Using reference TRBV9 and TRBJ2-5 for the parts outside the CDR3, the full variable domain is DSGVTQTPKHLITATGQRVTLRCSPRSGDLSVYWYQQSLDQGLQFLIQYYNGEERAKGNILERFSAQQFPDLHSELNLSSLELGDSALYFCASSVGRTSVQETQYFGPGTRLLVL.